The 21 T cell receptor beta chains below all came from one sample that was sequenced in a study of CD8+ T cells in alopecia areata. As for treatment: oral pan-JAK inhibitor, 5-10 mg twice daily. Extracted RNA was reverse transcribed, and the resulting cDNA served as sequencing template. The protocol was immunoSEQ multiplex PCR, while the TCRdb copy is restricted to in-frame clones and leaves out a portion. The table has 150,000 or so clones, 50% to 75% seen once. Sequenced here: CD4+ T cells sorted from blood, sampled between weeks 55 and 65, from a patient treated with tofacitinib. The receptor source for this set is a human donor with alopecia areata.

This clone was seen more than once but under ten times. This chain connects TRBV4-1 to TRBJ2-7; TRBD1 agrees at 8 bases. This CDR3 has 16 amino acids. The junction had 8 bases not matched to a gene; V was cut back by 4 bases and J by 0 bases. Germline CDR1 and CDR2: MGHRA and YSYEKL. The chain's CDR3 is CASSRAGGTGSYEQYF. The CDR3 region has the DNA TGCGCCAGCAGCCGAGCCGGTGGGACAGGCTCCTACGAGCAGTACTTC.

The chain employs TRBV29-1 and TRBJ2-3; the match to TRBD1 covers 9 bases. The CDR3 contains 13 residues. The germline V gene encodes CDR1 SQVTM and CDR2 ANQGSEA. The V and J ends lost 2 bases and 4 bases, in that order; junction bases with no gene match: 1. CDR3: CSVETGGADTQYF. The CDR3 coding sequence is TGCAGCGTTGAAACAGGGGGCGCAGATACGCAGTATTTT.

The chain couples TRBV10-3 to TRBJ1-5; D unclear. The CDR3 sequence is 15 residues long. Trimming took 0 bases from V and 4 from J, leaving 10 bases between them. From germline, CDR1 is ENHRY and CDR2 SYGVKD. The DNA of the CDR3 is TGTGCCATCAGTGAGTCCAAACAGAGTAATCAGCCCCAGCATTTT. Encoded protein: CAISESKQSNQPQHF.

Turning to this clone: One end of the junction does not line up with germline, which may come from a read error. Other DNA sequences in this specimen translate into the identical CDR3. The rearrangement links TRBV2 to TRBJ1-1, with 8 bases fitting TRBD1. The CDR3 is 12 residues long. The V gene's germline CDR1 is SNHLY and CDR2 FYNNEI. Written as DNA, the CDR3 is TGTGCCAGCCGTGACAGGGGCACTGAAGCTTTCTTT. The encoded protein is CASRDRGTEAFF.

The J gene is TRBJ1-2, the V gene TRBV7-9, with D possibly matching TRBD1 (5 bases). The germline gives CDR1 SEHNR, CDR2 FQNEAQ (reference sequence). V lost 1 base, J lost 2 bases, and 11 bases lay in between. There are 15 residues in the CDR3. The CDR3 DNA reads TGTGCCAGCAGCTTAGTCGGGACGGGCAACTATGGCTACACCTTC. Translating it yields CASSLVGTGNYGYTF. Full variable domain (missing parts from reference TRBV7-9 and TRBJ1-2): DTGVSQNPRHKITKRGQNVTFRCDPISEHNRLYWYRQTLGQGPEFLTYFQNEAQLEKSRLLSDRFSAERPKGSFSTLEIQRTEQGDSAMYLCASSLVGTGNYGYTFGSGTRLTVV.

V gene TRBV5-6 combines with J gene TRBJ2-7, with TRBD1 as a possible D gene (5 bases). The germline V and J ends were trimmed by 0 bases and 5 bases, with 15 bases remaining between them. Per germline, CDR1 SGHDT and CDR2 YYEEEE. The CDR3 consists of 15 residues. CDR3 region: CASSLEAGQSHEQYF. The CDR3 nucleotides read TGTGCCAGCAGCTTGGAGGCAGGGCAGAGTCACGAGCAGTACTTC.

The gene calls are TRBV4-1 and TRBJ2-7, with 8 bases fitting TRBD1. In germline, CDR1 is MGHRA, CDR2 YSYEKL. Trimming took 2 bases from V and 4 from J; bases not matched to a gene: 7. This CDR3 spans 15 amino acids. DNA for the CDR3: TGCGCCAGCAGCCAACCTAGGACAGGGAGGTACGAGCAGTACTTC. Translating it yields CASSQPRTGRYEQYF.

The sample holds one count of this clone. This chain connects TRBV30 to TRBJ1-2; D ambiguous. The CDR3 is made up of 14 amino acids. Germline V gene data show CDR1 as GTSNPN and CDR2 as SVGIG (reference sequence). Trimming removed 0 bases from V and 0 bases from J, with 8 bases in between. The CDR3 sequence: CAWSVVRANYGYTF. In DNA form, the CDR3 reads TGTGCCTGGAGTGTAGTAAGGGCTAACTATGGCTACACCTTC.

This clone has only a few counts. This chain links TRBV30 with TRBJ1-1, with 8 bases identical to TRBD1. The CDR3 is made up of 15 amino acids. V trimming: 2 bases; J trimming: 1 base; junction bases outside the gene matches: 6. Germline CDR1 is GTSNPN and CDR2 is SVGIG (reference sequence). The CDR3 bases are TGTGCCTGGAGTCCCCTTGGACAGGGGAACACTGAAGCTTTCTTT. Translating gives CAWSPLGQGNTEAFF.

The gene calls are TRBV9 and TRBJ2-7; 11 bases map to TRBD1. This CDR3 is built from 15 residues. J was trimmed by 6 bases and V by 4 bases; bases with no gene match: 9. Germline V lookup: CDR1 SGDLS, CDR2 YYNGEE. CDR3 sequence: CASSPRTGGGPEQYF. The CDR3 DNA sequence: TGTGCCAGCAGCCCCCGGACAGGGGGCGGCCCCGAGCAGTACTTC.

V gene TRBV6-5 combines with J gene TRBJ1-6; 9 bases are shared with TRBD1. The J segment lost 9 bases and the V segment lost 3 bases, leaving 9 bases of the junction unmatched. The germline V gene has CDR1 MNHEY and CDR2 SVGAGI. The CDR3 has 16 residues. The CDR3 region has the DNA TGTGCCAGCAGTTATCCATCACAGGGGGCAGCTTCACCCCTCCACTTT. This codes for CASSYPSQGAASPLHF.

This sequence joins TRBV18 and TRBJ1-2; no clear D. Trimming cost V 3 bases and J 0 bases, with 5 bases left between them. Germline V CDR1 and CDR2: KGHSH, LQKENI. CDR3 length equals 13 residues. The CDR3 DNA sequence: TGTGCCAGCTCACCGCAAACTAACTATGGCTACACCTTC. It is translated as CASSPQTNYGYTF.

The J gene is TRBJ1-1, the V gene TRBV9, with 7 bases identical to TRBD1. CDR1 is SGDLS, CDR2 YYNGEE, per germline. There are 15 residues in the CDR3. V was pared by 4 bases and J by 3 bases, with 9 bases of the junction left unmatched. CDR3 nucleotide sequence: TGTGCCAGCAGCCCGAGGACAGGTTGGGACACTGAAGCTTTCTTT. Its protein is CASSPRTGWDTEAFF.

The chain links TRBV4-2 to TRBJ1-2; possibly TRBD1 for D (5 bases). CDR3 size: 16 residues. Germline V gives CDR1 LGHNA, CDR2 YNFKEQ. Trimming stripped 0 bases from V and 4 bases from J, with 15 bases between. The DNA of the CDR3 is TGTGCCAGCAGCCAAGATTCTGTAGGGGTTGGCTATGGCTACACCTTC. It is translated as CASSQDSVGVGYGYTF.

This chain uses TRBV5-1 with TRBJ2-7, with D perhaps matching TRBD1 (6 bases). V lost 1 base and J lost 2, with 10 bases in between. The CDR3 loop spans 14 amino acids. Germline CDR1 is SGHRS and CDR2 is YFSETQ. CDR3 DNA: TGCGCCAGCAGCTTGAATCAGGGGACCTACGAGCAGTACTTC. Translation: CASSLNQGTYEQYF.

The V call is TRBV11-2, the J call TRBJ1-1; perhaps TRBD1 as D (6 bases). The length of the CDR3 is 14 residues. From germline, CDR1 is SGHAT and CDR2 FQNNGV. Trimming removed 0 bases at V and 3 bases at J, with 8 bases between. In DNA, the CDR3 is TGTGCCAGCAGCTTAGACGGACAGTACACTGAAGCTTTCTTT. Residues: CASSLDGQYTEAFF.

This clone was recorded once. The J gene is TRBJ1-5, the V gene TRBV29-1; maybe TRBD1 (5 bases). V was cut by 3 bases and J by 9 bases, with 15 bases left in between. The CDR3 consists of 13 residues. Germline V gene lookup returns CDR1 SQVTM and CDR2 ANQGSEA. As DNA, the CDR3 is TGCAGCGTTGATGATTATGGGGGTGGGCCCCAGCATTTT. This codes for CSVDDYGGGPQHF.

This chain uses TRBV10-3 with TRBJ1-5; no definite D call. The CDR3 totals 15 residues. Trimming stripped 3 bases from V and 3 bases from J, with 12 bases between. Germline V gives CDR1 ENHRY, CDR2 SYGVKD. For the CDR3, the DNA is TGTGCCATCAGTGAAAGCGGCCGCTACAATCAGCCCCAGCATTTT. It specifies CAISESGRYNQPQHF.

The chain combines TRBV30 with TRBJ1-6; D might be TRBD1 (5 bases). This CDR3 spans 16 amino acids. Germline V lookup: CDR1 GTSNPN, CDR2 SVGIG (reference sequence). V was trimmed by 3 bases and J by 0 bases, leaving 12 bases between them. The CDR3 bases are TGTGCCTGGAGCTCTGCCCAGGGCTCCTATAATTCACCCCTCCACTTT. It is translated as CAWSSAQGSYNSPLHF.

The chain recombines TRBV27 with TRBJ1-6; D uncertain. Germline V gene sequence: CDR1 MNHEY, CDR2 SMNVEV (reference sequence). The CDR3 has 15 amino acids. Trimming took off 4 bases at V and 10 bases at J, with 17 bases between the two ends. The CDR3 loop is CASSSDLSGGSPLHF. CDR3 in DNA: TGTGCCAGCAGTTCCGACCTGTCTGGCGGATCACCCCTCCACTTT.

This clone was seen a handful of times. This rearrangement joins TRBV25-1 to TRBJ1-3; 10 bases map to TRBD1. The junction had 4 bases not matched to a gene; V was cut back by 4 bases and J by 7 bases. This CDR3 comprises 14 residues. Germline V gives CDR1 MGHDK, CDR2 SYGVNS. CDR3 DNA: TGTGCCAGCAGTGGATTGGACAGGGGGAACACCATATATTTT. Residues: CASSGLDRGNTIYF. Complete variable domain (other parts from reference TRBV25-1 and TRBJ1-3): EADIYQTPRYLVIGTGKKITLECSQTMGHDKMYWYQQDPGMELHLIHYSYGVNSTEKGDLSSESTVSRIRTEHFPLTLESARPSHTSQYLCASSGLDRGNTIYFGEGSWLTVV.